This T cell receptor (beta chain) was sequenced for a study of T cell responses to AZD1222 COVID-19 vaccine. Study-wide context: Second doses that came at about 4 or about 12 weeks were put together.

Clones were sequenced by immunoSEQ multiplex PCR, and TCRdb holds only the in-frame ones, with some missing. The repertoire holds around 100,000 clones, with approximately 90% as singletons. Concerning this clone: Its cognate antigen is unknown.

Findings of the study overall: Unmutated variant regions reportedly attract nearly half of all spike-specific TCRs. Spike-spanning, vaccine-associated CD4 TCRs were dominant at 160-218 and 743-854. Spike-specific TCR depth and breadth grew after two AZD1222 doses.

This CDR3 region has 17 residues. CDR1 is LNHDA, CDR2 SQIVND, per germline (reference sequence). The V end lost 7 bases, the J end lost 5 bases, and 26 bases lay between the germline ends. This chain uses TRBV19 with TRBJ1-2, with D hard to call. The origin of this receptor is an adult in good health. The starting material was peripheral blood, obtained on day 0 of AZD1222 vaccination. The CDR3 DNA is TGTGCCAGTACCCCTCGGGCAGGCAGTTACGAGATGTATGGCTACACCTTC. Translation gives CASTPRAGSYEMYGYTF. Full variable domain (outside the CDR3, taken from reference TRBV19 and TRBJ1-2): DGGITQSPKYLFRKEGQNVTLSCEQNLNHDAMYWYRQDPGQGLRLIYYSQIVNDFQKGDIAEGYSVSREKKESFPLTVTSAQKNPTAFYLCASTPRAGSYEMYGYTFGSGTRLTVV.